Below are 11 T cell receptor beta chains sequenced from a single sample in a study of shared clonotypes between healthy human individuals. Using immunoSEQ multiplex PCR, the repertoire was profiled, and TCRdb retains in-frame clones only, with some absent. Of around 1.1 million clones listed, roughly 77% are singletons. The sample was memory CD4+ T cells from PBMCs. Regarding subset: CD45RA-negative fraction. The receptors were sampled from a man aged 18 to 29 in good health. Some clones in this sample may be carry-over from other donors' samples.

The rearrangement uses TRBV12-5 and TRBJ2-2; D is possibly TRBD2 (6 bases). V was cut by 2 bases and J by 6 bases, with 25 bases left in between. CDR3 length: 19 amino acids. From germline, CDR1 is LGHNT and CDR2 FRNRAP. The CDR3 region has the DNA TGTGCTAGTGGTTTGTTTACGCTAGCGTCCTCGCAGGTCGCCGGGGAGCTGTTTTTT. Translated, it gives CASGLFTLASSQVAGELFF. The full variable domain, rest sourced from reference TRBV12-5 and TRBJ2-2, is DARVTQTPRHKVTEMGQEVTMRCQPILGHNTVFWYRQTMMQGLELLAYFRNRAPLDDSGMPKDRFSAEMPDATLATLKIQPSEPRDSAVYFCASGLFTLASSQVAGELFFGEGSRLTVL.

This clone was seen many times. The chain recombines TRBV18 with TRBJ2-7; D not certain. The CDR3 sequence is 13 residues long. CDR1 is KGHSH and CDR2 is LQKENI in the germline V gene. V was shortened by 5 bases and J by 1 base, with 9 bases between the two germline ends. The CDR3 is CASSSRQSYEQYF. Written as DNA, the CDR3 is TGTGCCAGCTCATCACGGCAATCCTACGAGCAGTACTTC.

This clone was seen only a few times. V is TRBV10-3 and J is TRBJ2-6; maybe TRBD1 (6 bases). The CDR3 spans 20 residues. The V gene lost 4 bases and the J gene lost 0 bases, with 22 bases spanning the gap. Germline CDR1 is ENHRY and CDR2 is SYGVKD. CDR3 residues: CAISAGTNDPYLSGANVLTF. The CDR3, as DNA: TGTGCCATCAGTGCAGGGACAAATGATCCATATCTCTCTGGGGCCAACGTCCTGACTTTC.

This clone has a single count. The rearrangement joins TRBV27 to TRBJ2-1, with 8 positions matching TRBD2. Germline-derived CDR1 and CDR2 are MNHEY and SMNVEV (reference sequence). The CDR3 length is 17 residues. V was pared by 7 bases and J by 1 base, with 12 bases of the junction left unmatched. The CDR3 reads CASTPGSQRGSYNEQFF. CDR3 nucleotide sequence: TGTGCCAGCACCCCCGGTAGTCAGCGGGGGTCCTACAATGAGCAGTTCTTC.

A note on this clone: Additional DNA sequences in this sample encode the identical CDR3. The chain combines TRBV5-1 with TRBJ2-5; tentatively, D is TRBD1 (6 bases). Germline CDR1 and CDR2: SGHRS and YFSETQ. V lost 0 bases to trimming and J lost 5 bases, with 11 bases between them. This CDR3 has 14 amino acids. This chain's CDR3 is CASSLGQVRETQYF. DNA of the CDR3: TGCGCCAGCAGCTTGGGACAGGTCCGGGAGACCCAGTACTTC. The complete variable domain, with remaining parts taken from reference TRBV5-1 and TRBJ2-5, reads KAGVTQTPRYLIKTRGQQVTLSCSPISGHRSVSWYQQTPGQGLQFLFEYFSETQRNKGNFPGRFSGRQFSNSRSEMNVSTLELGDSALYLCASSLGQVRETQYFGPGTRLLVL.

The chain links TRBV18 to TRBJ2-5; D remains ambiguous. V lost 2 bases and J 5 bases, leaving 9 bases between the germline ends. This CDR3 comprises 13 residues. Germline V gene lookup returns CDR1 KGHSH and CDR2 LQKENI. The CDR3 spells CASSPIISETQYF. The CDR3 bases are TGTGCCAGCTCACCAATAATCAGCGAGACCCAGTACTTC.

The CDR3 region is CASRLEGGYGYTF. Here the CDR3 DNA reads TGTGCCAGTAGACTCGAAGGGGGCTATGGCTACACCTTC. The chain uses TRBV19 and TRBJ1-2, with a tentative D call TRBD1 (6 bases). In germline, CDR1 is LNHDA, CDR2 SQIVND (reference sequence). CDR3 size: 13 residues. V lost 6 bases and J 4 bases, leaving 12 bases between the germline ends.

The V and J genes are TRBV7-9 and TRBJ2-5, with D uncertain. Trimming removed 0 bases at V and 7 bases at J, with 12 bases between. The germline V gene has CDR1 SEHNR and CDR2 FQNEAQ (reference sequence). The CDR3 is 14 amino acids. In DNA form, the CDR3 reads TGTGCCAGCAGCTTAGCTGGGTCTGGTGGGACCCAGTACTTC. Amino acids: CASSLAGSGGTQYF.

The V and J genes are TRBV28 and TRBJ2-1; 14 bases fit TRBD2. Germline CDR1 is MDHEN and CDR2 is SYDVKM. The V segment lost 6 bases and the J segment 8 bases; nucleotides outside the gene matches: 6. The CDR3 is made up of 15 amino acids. The chain's CDR3 is CASRPPGLAGDEQFF. The CDR3 bases are TGTGCCAGCAGACCACCGGGACTAGCGGGAGATGAGCAGTTCTTC. Supplemented by reference TRBV28 and TRBJ2-1, the full variable domain reads DVKVTQSSRYLVKRTGEKVFLECVQDMDHENMFWYRQDPGLGLRLIYFSYDVKMKEKGDIPEGYSVSREKKERFSLILESASTNQTSMYLCASRPPGLAGDEQFFGPGTRLTVL.

This chain uses TRBV27 with TRBJ2-2; TRBD1 is a possible D gene (5 bases). The CDR3 is 15 residues long. The germline gives CDR1 MNHEY, CDR2 SMNVEV (reference sequence). Trimming took off 3 bases at V and 0 bases at J, with 8 bases between the two ends. CDR3 coding DNA: TGTGCCAGCAGTTTTGCCAGGGCGAACACCGGGGAGCTGTTTTTT. Its translation is CASSFARANTGELFF.

V usage is TRBV7-9 and J usage is TRBJ1-1, with a weak D call TRBD1 (5 bases). CDR1 is SEHNR and CDR2 is FQNEAQ in the germline V gene (reference sequence). Trimming removed 0 bases at V and 3 bases at J, with 8 bases between. The CDR3 is made up of 14 amino acids. The CDR3 sequence: CASSLAVGDTEAFF. DNA of the CDR3: TGTGCCAGCAGCTTAGCTGTGGGGGACACTGAAGCTTTCTTT.